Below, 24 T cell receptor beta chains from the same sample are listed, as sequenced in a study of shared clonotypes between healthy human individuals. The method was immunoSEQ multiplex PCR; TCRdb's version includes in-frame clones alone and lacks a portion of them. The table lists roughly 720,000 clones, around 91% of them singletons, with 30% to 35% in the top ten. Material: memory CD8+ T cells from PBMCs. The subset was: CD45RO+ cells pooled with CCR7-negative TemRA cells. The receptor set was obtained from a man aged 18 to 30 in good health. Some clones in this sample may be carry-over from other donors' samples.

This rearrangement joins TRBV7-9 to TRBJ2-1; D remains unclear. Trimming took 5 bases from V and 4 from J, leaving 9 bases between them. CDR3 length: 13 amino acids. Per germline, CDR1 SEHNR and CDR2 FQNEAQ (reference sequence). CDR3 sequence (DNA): TGTGCCAGCAGCGATGACCAGTACAATGAGCAGTTCTTC. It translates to CASSDDQYNEQFF.

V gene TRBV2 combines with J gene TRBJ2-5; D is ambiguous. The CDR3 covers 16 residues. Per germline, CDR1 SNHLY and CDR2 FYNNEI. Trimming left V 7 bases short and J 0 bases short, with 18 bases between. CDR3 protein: CASTPPRTRYQETQYF. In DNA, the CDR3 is TGTGCCAGCACCCCACCGAGGACCAGGTACCAAGAGACCCAGTACTTC.

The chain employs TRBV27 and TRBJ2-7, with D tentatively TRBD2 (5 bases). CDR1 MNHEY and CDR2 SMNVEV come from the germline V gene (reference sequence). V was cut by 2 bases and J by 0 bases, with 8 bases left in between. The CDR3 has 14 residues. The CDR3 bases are TGTGCCAGCAGTTTAAGCGGTTACTCCTACGAGCAGTACTTC. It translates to CASSLSGYSYEQYF.

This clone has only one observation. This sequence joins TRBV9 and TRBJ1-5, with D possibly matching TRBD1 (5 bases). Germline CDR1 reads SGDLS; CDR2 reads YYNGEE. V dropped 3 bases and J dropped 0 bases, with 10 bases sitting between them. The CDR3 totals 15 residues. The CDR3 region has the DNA TGTGCCAGCAGCGCTCACGGGGGTAGCAATCAGCCCCAGCATTTT. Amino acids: CASSAHGGSNQPQHF. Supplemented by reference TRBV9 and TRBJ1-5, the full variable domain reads DSGVTQTPKHLITATGQRVTLRCSPRSGDLSVYWYQQSLDQGLQFLIQYYNGEERAKGNILERFSAQQFPDLHSELNLSSLELGDSALYFCASSAHGGSNQPQHFGDGTRLSIL.

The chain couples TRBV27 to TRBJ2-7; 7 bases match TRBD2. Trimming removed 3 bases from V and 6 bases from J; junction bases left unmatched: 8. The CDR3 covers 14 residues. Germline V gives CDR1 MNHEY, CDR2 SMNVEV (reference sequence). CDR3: CASSLAGVVCEQYF. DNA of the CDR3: TGTGCCAGCAGTTTGGCGGGAGTAGTCTGCGAGCAGTACTTC.

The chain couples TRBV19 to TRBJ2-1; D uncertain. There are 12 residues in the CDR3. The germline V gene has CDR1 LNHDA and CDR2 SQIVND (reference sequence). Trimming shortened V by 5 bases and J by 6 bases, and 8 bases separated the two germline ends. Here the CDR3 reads CASSLWGNEQFF. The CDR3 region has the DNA TGTGCCAGTAGTTTGTGGGGCAATGAGCAGTTCTTC.

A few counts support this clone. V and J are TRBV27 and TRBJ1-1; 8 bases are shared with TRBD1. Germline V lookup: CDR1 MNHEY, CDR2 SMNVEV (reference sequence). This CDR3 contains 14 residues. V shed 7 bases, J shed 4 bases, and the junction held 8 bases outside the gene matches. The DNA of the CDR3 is TGTGCCAGCACCGGACAGGGCGCGGGCACTGAAGCTTTCTTT. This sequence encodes CASTGQGAGTEAFF.

CDR3 amino acids: CASSLGGNYEQFF. The CDR3 DNA sequence: TGTGCCAGCAGCTTAGGGGGTAACTATGAGCAGTTCTTC. V is TRBV7-9 and J is TRBJ2-1, with D unresolved. The CDR3 contains 13 residues. Per the germline V gene, CDR1 is SEHNR and CDR2 is FQNEAQ (reference sequence). The germline V and J ends were trimmed by 1 base and 8 bases, with 9 bases remaining between them.

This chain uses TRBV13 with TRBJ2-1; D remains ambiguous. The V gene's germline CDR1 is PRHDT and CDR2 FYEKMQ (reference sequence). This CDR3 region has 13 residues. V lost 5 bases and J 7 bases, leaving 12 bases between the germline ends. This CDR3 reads CASSPAPSNEQFF. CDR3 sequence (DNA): TGTGCCAGCAGCCCTGCCCCGAGTAATGAGCAGTTCTTC.

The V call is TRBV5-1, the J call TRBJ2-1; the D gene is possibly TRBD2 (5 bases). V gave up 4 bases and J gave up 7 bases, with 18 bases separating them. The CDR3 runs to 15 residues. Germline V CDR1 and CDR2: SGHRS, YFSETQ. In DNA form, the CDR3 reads TGCGCCAGCAGCGGCCCTGGGAGTATAGGAAATGAGCAGTTCTTC. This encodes CASSGPGSIGNEQFF.

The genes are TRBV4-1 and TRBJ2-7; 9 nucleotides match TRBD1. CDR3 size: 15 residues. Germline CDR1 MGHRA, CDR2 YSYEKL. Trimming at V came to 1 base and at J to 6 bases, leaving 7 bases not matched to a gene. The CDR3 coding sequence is TGCGCCAGCAGCCAAGTAGGGACAGGGATTCCCGAGCAGTACTTC. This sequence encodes CASSQVGTGIPEQYF.

DNA of the CDR3: TGTGCCAGCAGCTCACAGAGAACAGATACGCAGTATTTT. This codes for CASSSQRTDTQYF. The chain recombines TRBV11-2 with TRBJ2-3; D is uncertain. The CDR3 has 13 amino acids. The germline gives CDR1 SGHAT, CDR2 FQNNGV. Trimming stripped 4 bases from V and 3 bases from J, with 8 bases between. The full variable domain, with the rest looked up from reference TRBV11-2 and TRBJ2-3, is EAGVAQSPRYKIIEKRQSVAFWCNPISGHATLYWYQQILGQGPKLLIQFQNNGVVDDSQLPKDRFSAERLKGVDSTLKIQPAKLEDSAVYLCASSSQRTDTQYFGPGTRLTVL.

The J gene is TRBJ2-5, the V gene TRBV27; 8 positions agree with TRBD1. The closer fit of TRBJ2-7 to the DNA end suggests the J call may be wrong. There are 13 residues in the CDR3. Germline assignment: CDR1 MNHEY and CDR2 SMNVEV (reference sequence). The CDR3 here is CASSPGTGYEQYF. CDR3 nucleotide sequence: TGTGCCAGCAGCCCGGGGACAGGCTACGAGCAGTACTTC.

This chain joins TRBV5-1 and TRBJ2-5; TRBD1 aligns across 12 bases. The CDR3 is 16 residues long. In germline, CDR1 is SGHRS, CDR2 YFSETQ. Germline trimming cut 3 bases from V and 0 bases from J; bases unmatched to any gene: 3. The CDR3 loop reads CASSSGTGGYQETQYF. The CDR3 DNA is TGCGCCAGCAGCTCCGGGACAGGGGGCTACCAAGAGACCCAGTACTTC.

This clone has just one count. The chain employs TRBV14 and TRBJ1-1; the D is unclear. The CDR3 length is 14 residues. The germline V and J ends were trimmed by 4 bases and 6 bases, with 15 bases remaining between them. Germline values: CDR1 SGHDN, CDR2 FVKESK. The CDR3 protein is CASSPWNSRAEAFF. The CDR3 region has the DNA TGTGCCAGCAGCCCGTGGAACTCAAGGGCTGAAGCTTTCTTT.

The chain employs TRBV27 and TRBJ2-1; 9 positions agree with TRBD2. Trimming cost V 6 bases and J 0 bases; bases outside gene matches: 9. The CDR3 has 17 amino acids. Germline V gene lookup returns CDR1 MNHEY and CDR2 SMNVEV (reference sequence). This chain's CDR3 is CASRTRNSGSSYNEQFF. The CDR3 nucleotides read TGTGCCAGCAGAACTCGGAATAGCGGGAGCTCCTACAATGAGCAGTTCTTC.

In DNA form, the CDR3 reads TGTGCCAGCAGTGACCGCCGGGCGGGAGGGATTAGCTCCTACGAGCAGTACTTC. It encodes CASSDRRAGGISSYEQYF. The chain combines TRBV6-1 with TRBJ2-7; TRBD2 aligns across 9 bases. The CDR3 length is 18 residues. Germline V gives CDR1 MNHNS, CDR2 SASEGT. With V trimmed by 3 bases and J by 0 bases, 12 bases remained unmatched.

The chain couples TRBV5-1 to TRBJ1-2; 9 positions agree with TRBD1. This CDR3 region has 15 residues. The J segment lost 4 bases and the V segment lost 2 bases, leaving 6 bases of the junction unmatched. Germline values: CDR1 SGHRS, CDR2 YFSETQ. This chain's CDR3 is CASSLGQGCSYGYTF. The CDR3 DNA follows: TGCGCCAGCAGCTTAGGACAGGGGTGTTCCTATGGCTACACCTTC.

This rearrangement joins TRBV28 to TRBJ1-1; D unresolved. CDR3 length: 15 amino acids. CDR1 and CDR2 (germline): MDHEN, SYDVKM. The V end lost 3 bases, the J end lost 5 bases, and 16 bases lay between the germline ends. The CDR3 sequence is CASSFVGRPGTEAFF. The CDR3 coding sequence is TGTGCCAGCAGTTTTGTCGGGAGACCGGGGACTGAAGCTTTCTTT. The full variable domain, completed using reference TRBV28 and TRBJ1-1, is DVKVTQSSRYLVKRTGEKVFLECVQDMDHENMFWYRQDPGLGLRLIYFSYDVKMKEKGDIPEGYSVSREKKERFSLILESASTNQTSMYLCASSFVGRPGTEAFFGQGTRLTVV.

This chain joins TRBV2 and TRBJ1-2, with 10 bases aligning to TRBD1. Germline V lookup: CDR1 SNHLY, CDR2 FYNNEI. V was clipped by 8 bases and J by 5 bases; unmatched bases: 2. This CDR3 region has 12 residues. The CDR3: CASPGQGYGYTF. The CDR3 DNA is TGTGCCAGCCCGGGACAGGGGTATGGCTACACCTTC.

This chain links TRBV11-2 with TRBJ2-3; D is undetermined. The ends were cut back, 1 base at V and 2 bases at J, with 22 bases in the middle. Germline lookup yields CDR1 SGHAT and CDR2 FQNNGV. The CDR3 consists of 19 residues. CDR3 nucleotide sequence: TGTGCCAGCAGCTTAGTTTTGACTCCCACGTTAGGCCCCACAGATACGCAGTATTTT. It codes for CASSLVLTPTLGPTDTQYF.

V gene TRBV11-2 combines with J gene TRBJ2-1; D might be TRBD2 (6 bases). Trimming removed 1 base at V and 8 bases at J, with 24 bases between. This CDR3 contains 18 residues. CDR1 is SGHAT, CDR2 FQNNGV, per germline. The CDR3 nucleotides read TGTGCCAGCAGCTTAGGGGACTTTAGCGGAGAAGGGGTCCATGAGCAGTTCTTC. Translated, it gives CASSLGDFSGEGVHEQFF.

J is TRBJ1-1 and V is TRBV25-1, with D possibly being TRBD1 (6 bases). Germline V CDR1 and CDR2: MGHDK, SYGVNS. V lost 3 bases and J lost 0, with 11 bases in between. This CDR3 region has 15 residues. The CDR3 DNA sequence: TGTGCCAGCAGTGACCCGGGGGCAGTGAACACTGAAGCTTTCTTT. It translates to CASSDPGAVNTEAFF.

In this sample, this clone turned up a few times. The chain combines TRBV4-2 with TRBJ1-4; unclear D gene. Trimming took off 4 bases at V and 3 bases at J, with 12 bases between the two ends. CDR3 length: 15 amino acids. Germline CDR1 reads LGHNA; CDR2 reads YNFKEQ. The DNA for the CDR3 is TGTGCCAGCAGCCCTCTGGGGTCAGCTAATGAAAAACTGTTTTTT. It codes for CASSPLGSANEKLFF.